The rows below give T cell receptor beta chains drawn from one sample of a study of siplizumab effects on memory and regulatory T cells. Sequencing was performed with immunoSEQ multiplex PCR; in TCRdb, only in-frame clones are kept and a portion is missing. Of some 62,000 clones listed, 70% to 85% were seen once; the top ten hold 0.42%. Material for sequencing was memory CD4+ T cells sorted from blood. The receptors stem from a human donor in good health. Both conserved end residues are part of each CDR3. Fields, in order: clone size, J gene, D gene, V gene, CDR3 DNA, CDR3 protein. The D gene is left open where the match is weak. Size values are once, few and many counts, or a class for expanded clones, and some rows have none.

-	TRBJ2-7	-	TRBV28	TGTGCCAGCAGTTTATCACAGGGTCCCTACGAGCAGTACTTC	CASSLSQGPYEQYF
-	TRBJ2-1	-	TRBV25-1	TGTGCCAGCAGTGGACCTCAGGGTGGTGAGCAGTTCTTC	CASSGPQGGEQFF
-	TRBJ1-6	TRBD1	TRBV2	TGTGCCAGTAAGGGACAGGGCAATAATTCACCCCTCCACTTT	CASKGQGNNSPLHF
-	TRBJ1-2	-	TRBV21-1	TGTGCCAGCAGGTTAGGTTTGTATGGCTACACCTTC	CASRLGLYGYTF
-	TRBJ2-3	-	TRBV6-1	TGTGCCAGCAGGACGACACTCCCGAGGGATACGCAGTATTTT	CASRTTLPRDTQYF
-	TRBJ1-4	-	TRBV4-2	TGTGCCAGCAGCCGACAGGTGGATAATGAAAAACTGTTTTTT	CASSRQVDNEKLFF
-	TRBJ2-5	TRBD2	TRBV6-1	TGTGCCAGCAGTGAACTGACTAGCTGGGAGACCCAGTACTTC	CASSELTSWETQYF
few	TRBJ2-2	-	TRBV5-8	TGTGCCAGCAGCTGGGACATAGCCACCGGGGAGCTGTTTTTT	CASSWDIATGELFF
-	TRBJ2-1	TRBD2	TRBV4-3	TGCGCCAGCAGCCAAAGGACTAGCGGGGGGGACGAGCAGTTCTTC	CASSQRTSGGDEQFF
-	TRBJ1-2	-	TRBV4-2	TGTGCCAGCAGCCAAGATGCAGGGGTGGAGAACTATGGCTACACCTTC	CASSQDAGVENYGYTF
-	TRBJ2-2	-	TRBV7-6	TGTGCCAGCAGCTTAGAACAGGGAGTATCCACCGGGGAGCTGTTTTTT	CASSLEQGVSTGELFF
-	TRBJ1-1	TRBD1	TRBV5-1	TGCGCCAGCAGCTTCCTACAGGGGGCTGGCACGAACACTGAAGCTTTCTTT	CASSFLQGAGTNTEAFF
-	TRBJ1-1	TRBD1	TRBV28	TGTGCCAGCAGTCCAATCACAGGGGGTGAGAGCACTGAAGCTTTCTTT	CASSPITGGESTEAFF
-	TRBJ2-7	-	TRBV5-4	TGTGCCAGCAGCTTTGGGAGTAGCTCCTACGAGCAGTACTTC	CASSFGSSSYEQYF
-	TRBJ1-1	-	TRBV2	TGTGCCAGCAGTGCCCACGAGAACACTGAAGCTTTCTTT	CASSAHENTEAFF
-	TRBJ1-6	-	TRBV18	TGTGCCAGCTCACCAAACAGGGTCGGTTCACCCCTCCACTTT	CASSPNRVGSPLHF
-	TRBJ2-7	-	TRBV20-1	TGCAGTGCCCAGGACGGCTACGAGCAGTACTTC	CSAQDGYEQYF
few	TRBJ1-2	-	TRBV7-9	TGTGCCAGCAGCTTGATCAGGGCAGATGGCTACACCTTC	CASSLIRADGYTF
-	TRBJ2-5	TRBD1	TRBV7-6	TGTGCCAGCAGCTTAGTTGGCAGGGGGAGAGAGACCCAGTACTTC	CASSLVGRGRETQYF
-	TRBJ1-1	-	TRBV15	TGTGCCACCAGCAGAGGAGTGGGGGAGGGGGTGAACACTGAAGCTTTCTTT	CATSRGVGEGVNTEAFF
-	TRBJ2-7	-	TRBV30	TGTGCCTGGAGGGGGACCTCCCCATACGAGCAGTACTTC	CAWRGTSPYEQYF
few	TRBJ2-3	-	TRBV30	TGTGCCTGGAGTACCCGGGGGCGGGGTACGCAGTATTTT	CAWSTRGRGTQYF
-	TRBJ2-7	TRBD2	TRBV5-1	TGCGCCAGCACCCTCCCCGGGACTAGCAAACACGAGCAGTACTTC	CASTLPGTSKHEQYF
-	TRBJ2-3	-	TRBV27	TGTGCCAGCAACCTCCGGGCCTCAGATACGCAGTATTTT	CASNLRASDTQYF
once	TRBJ2-7	-	TRBV4-3	TGCGCCAGCAGCCAAGATCGGGCCGCCACCTACGAGCAGTACTTC	CASSQDRAATYEQYF
-	TRBJ1-2	-	TRBV7-2	TGTGCCAGCAGCTTAGGGCTCCAGGGTAGTAGGGACACCTTC	CASSLGLQGSRDTF
-	TRBJ2-1	-	TRBV19	TGTGCCAGTAGTACTACTACCGGGACCTACAATGAGCAGTTCTTC	CASSTTTGTYNEQFF
-	TRBJ2-7	-	TRBV30	TGTGCCTGGAGAGAACAGAACTCCTACGAGCAGTACTTC	CAWREQNSYEQYF
-	TRBJ1-2	-	TRBV27	TGTGCCAGCAGCGTAGGGGCTAGCTATGGCTACACCTTC	CASSVGASYGYTF
-	TRBJ2-7	-	TRBV19	TGTGCCAGTAGTATTTTTTCTGGGGAGGCCTACGAGCAGTACTTC	CASSIFSGEAYEQYF
-	TRBJ2-7	-	TRBV7-2	TGTGCCAGCAGCTCTCAGGCGGAATCGGGAGAGCAGTACTTC	CASSSQAESGEQYF
-	TRBJ2-5	TRBD2	TRBV10-1	TGCGCCAGCAGTGATAGAACTAGCGGCGGAGAGACCCAGTACTTC	CASSDRTSGGETQYF
once	TRBJ2-1	TRBD2	TRBV7-8	TGTGCCAGCAGCCAGCAGCGGGGGGACAATGAGCAGTTCTTC	CASSQQRGDNEQFF
few	TRBJ2-1	-	TRBV18	TGTGCCAGCTCACCACCAGGGCTGATCGATGAGCAGTTCTTC	CASSPPGLIDEQFF
-	TRBJ1-6	-	TRBV19	TGTGCCAGTAGTCGGGTCTATAATTCACCCCTCCACTTT	CASSRVYNSPLHF
-	TRBJ2-3	TRBD2	TRBV7-3	TGTGCCAGCAGCTTTAGCGGGGAGAGCACAGATACGCAGTATTTT	CASSFSGESTDTQYF
-	TRBJ1-5	-	TRBV10-3	TGTGCCATCAGTGAGTCGTCGACCCAGTCGCCCCAGCATTTT	CAISESSTQSPQHF
-	TRBJ1-1	-	TRBV11-1	TGTGCCAGCAGCTTATGGGAGAAATCATACACTGAAGCTTTCTTT	CASSLWEKSYTEAFF
-	TRBJ1-3	-	TRBV28	TGTGCCAGCAGTCCGGGGTTAGGGGCGATAAACACCATATATTTT	CASSPGLGAINTIYF
-	TRBJ1-5	-	TRBV19	TGTGCCAGTAGTATTGGGCCGGTTAATCAGCCCCAGCATTTT	CASSIGPVNQPQHF
-	TRBJ1-5	-	TRBV6-5	TGTGCCAGCAAGGGGTCGGGCAATCAGCCCCAGCATTTT	CASKGSGNQPQHF